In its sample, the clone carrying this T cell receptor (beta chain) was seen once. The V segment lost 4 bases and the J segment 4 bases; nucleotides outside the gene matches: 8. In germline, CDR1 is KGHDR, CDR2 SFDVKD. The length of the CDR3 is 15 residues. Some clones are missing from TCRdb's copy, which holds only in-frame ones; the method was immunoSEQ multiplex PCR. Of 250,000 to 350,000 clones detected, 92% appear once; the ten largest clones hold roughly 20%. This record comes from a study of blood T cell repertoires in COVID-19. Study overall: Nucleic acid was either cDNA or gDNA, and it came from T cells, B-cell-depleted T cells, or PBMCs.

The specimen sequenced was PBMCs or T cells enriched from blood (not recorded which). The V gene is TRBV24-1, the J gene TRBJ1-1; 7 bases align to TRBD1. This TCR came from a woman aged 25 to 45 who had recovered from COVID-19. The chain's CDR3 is CATSDPDRVGTEAFF. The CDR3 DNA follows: TGTGCCACCAGTGACCCTGACAGGGTGGGCACTGAAGCTTTCTTT.